This T cell receptor (beta chain) was documented in a study of CXCR3-negative and CXCR3-positive naive CD8 T cells. On the study more broadly: Cumulative TRB read yield was roughly 130 million, averaging about 1.5 +/- 0.3 million per library. The study, taken as a whole, reports: Memory cells differed in TRBV-TRBJ usage, but naive CXCR3-negative and CXCR3-positive cells had similar usage. A higher hydrophobicity marked the TRB CDR3s of CXCR3-positive naive cells versus CXCR3-negative naive cells.

The libraries of TRB cDNA were constructed through 5' RACE using UMI labels. TCRdb re-called the 5' RACE reads and gives one entry per CDR3 protein, without DNA. Here the sample table reports over 95,000 distinct CDR3 sequences. Note on this clonotype: Its antigen remains unidentified.

This TCR came from a human donor in good health. Some clones in this sample may be carry-over from other donors' samples. Source material: naive CXCR3+ CD8+ T cells from blood. Stated subset: CD45RO-CCR7+CD27+CD95- naive CD8+ T cells expressing CXCR3 (TNR3+).

The CDR3 sequence is CASSQDEGGIGGTEAFF. The chain uses TRBV4-2 and TRBJ1-1; TCRdb's assignment of TRBD1 cannot be checked, as there is no DNA. The germline CDR1 and CDR2 sequences are LGHNA and YNFKEQ. The CDR3 contains 17 residues.